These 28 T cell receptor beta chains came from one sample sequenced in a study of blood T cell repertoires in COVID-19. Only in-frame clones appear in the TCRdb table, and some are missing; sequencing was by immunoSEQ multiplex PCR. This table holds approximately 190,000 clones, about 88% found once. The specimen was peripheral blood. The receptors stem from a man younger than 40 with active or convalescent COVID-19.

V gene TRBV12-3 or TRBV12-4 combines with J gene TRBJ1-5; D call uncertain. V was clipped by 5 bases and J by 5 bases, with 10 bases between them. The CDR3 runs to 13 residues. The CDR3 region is CASSLLTDQPQHF. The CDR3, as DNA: TGTGCCAGCAGTCTCCTAACGGATCAGCCCCAGCATTTT.

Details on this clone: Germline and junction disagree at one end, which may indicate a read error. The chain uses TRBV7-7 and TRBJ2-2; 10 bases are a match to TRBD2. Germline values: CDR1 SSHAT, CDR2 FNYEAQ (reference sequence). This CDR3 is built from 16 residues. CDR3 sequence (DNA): TGTGCTAGCAGCTTAGCCCCTAGCGGGGGTACCGGGGAGCTGTTTTTT. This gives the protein CASSLAPSGGTGELFF.

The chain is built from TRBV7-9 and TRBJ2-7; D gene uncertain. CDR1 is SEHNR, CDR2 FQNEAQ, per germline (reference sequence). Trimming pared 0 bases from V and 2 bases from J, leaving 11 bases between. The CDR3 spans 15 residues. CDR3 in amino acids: CASSLAVTATYEQYF. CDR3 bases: TGTGCCAGCAGCTTAGCGGTCACAGCCACCTACGAGCAGTACTTC.

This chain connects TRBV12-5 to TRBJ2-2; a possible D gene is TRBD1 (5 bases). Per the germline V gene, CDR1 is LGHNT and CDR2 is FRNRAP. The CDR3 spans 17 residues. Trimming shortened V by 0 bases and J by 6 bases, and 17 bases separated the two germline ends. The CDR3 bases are TGTGCTAGTGGTTTGGTACGCTCCCAGGGTACCCCCGGGGAGCTGTTTTTT. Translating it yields CASGLVRSQGTPGELFF.

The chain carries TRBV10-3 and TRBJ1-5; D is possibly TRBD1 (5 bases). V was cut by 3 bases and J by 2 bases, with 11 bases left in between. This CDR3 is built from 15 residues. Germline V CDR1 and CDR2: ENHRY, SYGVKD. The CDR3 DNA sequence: TGTGCCATCAGTGATATGTGGGGGGGCAATCAGCCCCAGCATTTT. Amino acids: CAISDMWGGNQPQHF.

This CDR3 reads CASSRQGPYEQYF. CDR3 DNA: TGTGCCAGCAGTCGACAGGGCCCCTACGAGCAGTACTTC. The chain couples TRBV28 to TRBJ2-7; 7 nucleotides line up with TRBD1. V dropped 5 bases and J dropped 2; count of bases not matched to a gene: 3. The CDR3 spans 13 residues. The germline V gene has CDR1 MDHEN and CDR2 SYDVKM.

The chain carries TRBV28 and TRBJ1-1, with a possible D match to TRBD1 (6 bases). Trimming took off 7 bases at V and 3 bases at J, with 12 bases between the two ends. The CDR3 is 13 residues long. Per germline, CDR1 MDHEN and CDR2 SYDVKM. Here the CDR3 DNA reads TGTGCCAGCACCCTTCAGGGGTACACTGAAGCTTTCTTT. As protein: CASTLQGYTEAFF.

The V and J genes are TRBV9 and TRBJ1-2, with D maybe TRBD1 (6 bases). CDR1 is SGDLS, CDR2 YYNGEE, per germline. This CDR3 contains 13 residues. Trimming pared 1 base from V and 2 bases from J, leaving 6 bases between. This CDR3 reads CASSVQGNYGYTF. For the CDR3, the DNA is TGTGCCAGCAGCGTACAGGGGAACTATGGCTACACCTTC.

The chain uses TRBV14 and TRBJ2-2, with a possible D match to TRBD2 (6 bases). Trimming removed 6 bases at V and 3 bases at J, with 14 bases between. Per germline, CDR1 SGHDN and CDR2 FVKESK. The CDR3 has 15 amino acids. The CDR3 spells CASSLRGRDTGELFF. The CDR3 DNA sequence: TGTGCCAGCAGTTTGCGGGGTAGGGACACCGGGGAGCTGTTTTTT. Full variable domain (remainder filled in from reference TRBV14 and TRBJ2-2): EAGVTQFPSHSVIEKGQTVTLRCDPISGHDNLYWYRRVMGKEIKFLLHFVKESKQDESGMPNNRFLAERTGGTYSTLKVQPAELEDSGVYFCASSLRGRDTGELFFGEGSRLTVL.

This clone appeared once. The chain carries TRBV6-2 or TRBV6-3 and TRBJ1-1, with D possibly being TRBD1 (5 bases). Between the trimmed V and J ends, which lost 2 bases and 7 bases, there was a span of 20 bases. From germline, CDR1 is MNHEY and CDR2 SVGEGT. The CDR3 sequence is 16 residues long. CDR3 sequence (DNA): TGTGCCAGCAGTTACGGTAGTTTTGGGGACTCGGGTGAAGCTTTCTTT. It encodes CASSYGSFGDSGEAFF.

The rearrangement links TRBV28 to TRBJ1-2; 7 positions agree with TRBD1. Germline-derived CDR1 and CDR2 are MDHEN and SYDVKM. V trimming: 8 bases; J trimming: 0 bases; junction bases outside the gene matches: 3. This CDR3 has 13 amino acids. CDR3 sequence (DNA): TGTGCCAGCCAGCAGGGGGCTAACTATGGCTACACCTTC. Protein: CASQQGANYGYTF.

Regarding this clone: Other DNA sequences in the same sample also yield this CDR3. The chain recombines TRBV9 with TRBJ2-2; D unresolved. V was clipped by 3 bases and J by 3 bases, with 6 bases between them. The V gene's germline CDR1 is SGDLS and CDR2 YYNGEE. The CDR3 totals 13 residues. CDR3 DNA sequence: TGTGCCAGCAGCGCAACTGACACCGGGGAGCTGTTTTTT. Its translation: CASSATDTGELFF.

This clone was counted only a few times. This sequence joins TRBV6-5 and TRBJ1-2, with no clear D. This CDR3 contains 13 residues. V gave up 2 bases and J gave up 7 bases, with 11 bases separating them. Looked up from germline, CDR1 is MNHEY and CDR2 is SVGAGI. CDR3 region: CASSYTPVSGYTF. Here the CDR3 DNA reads TGTGCCAGCAGTTACACGCCAGTCAGTGGCTACACCTTC.

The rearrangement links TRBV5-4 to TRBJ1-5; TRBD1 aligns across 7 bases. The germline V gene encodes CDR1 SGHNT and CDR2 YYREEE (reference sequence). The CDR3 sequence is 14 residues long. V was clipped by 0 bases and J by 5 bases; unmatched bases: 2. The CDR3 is CASSLGQGDQPQHF. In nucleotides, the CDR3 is TGTGCCAGCAGCTTGGGACAGGGAGATCAGCCCCAGCATTTT.

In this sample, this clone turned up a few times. The CDR3 DNA follows: TGTGCCAGCTTTGGGACGGGAGCCGGCACAGATACGCAGTATTTT. Translation gives CASFGTGAGTDTQYF. The genes are TRBV5-4 and TRBJ2-3; possible D gene TRBD2, 6 bases. V was pared by 7 bases and J by 1 base, with 16 bases between. This CDR3 is built from 15 residues. Germline loops: CDR1 SGHNT, CDR2 YYREEE (reference sequence). Based on the CDR3 plus reference TRBV5-4 and TRBJ2-3, the full variable domain is ETGVTQSPTHLIKTRGQQVTLRCSSQSGHNTVSWYQQALGQGPQFIFQYYREEENGRGNFPPRFSGLQFPNYSSELNVNALELDDSALYLCASFGTGAGTDTQYFGPGTRLTVL.

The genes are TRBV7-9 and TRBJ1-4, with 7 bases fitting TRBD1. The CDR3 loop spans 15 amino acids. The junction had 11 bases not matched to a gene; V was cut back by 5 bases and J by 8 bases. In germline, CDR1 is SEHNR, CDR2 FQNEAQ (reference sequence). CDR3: CASSIGQAEGEKLFF. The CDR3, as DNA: TGTGCCAGCAGCATCGGACAGGCGGAGGGAGAAAAACTGTTTTTT.

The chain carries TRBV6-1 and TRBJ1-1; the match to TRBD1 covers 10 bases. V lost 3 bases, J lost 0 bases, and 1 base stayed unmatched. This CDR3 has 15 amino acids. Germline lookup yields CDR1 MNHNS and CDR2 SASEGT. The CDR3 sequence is CASSEGTGVNTEAFF. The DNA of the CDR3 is TGTGCCAGCAGTGAGGGGACAGGGGTGAACACTGAAGCTTTCTTT.

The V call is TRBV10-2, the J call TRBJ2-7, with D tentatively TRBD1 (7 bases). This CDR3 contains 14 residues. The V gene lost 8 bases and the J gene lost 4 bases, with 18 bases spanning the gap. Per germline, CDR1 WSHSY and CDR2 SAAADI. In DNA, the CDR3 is TGCGCCAGCCTAAGCGGGCAGGGGGGATACGAGCAGTACTTC. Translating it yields CASLSGQGGYEQYF.

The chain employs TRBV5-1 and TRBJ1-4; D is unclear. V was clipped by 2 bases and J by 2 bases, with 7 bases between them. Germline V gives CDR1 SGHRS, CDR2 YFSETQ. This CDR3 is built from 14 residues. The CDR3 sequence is CASSFEETNEKLFF. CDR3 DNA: TGCGCCAGCAGCTTTGAGGAGACTAATGAAAAACTGTTTTTT.

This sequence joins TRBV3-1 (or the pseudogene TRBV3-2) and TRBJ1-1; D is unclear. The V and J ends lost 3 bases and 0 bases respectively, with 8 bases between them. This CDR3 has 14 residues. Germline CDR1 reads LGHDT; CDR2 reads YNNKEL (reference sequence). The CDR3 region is CASSQGSLNTEAFF. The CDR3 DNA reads TGTGCCAGCAGCCAGGGGAGTTTGAACACTGAAGCTTTCTTT.

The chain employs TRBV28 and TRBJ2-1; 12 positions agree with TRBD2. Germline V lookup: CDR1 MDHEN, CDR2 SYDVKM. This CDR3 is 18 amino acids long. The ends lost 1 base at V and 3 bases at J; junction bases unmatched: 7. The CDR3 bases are TGTGCCAGCAGTTTATACGCCTTGACTAGCGGGAGCTACAATGAGCAGTTCTTC. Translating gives CASSLYALTSGSYNEQFF.

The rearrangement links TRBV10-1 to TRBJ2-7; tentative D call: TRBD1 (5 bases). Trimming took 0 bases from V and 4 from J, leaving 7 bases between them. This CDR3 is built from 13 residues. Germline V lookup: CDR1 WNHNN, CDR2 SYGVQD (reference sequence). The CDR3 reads CASSESTAYEQYF. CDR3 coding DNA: TGCGCCAGCAGTGAGTCGACAGCTTACGAGCAGTACTTC.

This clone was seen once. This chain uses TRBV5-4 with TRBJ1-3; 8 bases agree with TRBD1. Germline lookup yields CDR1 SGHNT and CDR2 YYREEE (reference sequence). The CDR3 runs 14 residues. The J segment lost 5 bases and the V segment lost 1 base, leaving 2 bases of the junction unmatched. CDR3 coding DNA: TGTGCCAGCAGCTTGCAGGGGGCTAGAAACACCATATATTTT. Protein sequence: CASSLQGARNTIYF. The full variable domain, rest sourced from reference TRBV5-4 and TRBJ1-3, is ETGVTQSPTHLIKTRGQQVTLRCSSQSGHNTVSWYQQALGQGPQFIFQYYREEENGRGNFPPRFSGLQFPNYSSELNVNALELDDSALYLCASSLQGARNTIYFGEGSWLTVV.

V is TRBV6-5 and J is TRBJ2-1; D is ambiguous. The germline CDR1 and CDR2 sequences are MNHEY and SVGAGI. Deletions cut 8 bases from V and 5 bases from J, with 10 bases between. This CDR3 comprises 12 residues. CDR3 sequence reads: CASRGNNNEQFF. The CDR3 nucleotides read TGTGCCAGCCGCGGAAATAACAATGAGCAGTTCTTC.

The CDR3 reads CASSSRRTGGDEQYF. In DNA form, the CDR3 reads TGTGCCAGCAGCTCGAGGAGGACAGGGGGCGACGAGCAGTACTTC. The chain combines TRBV7-2 with TRBJ2-7; 11 bases align to TRBD1. This CDR3 is 15 amino acids long. V was pared by 4 bases and J by 5 bases, with 7 bases of the junction left unmatched. Germline-derived CDR1 and CDR2 are SGHTA and FQGNSA.

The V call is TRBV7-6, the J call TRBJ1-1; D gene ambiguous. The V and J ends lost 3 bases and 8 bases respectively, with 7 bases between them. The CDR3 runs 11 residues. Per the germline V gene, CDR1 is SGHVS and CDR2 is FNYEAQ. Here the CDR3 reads CASSLRQEAFF. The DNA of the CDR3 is TGTGCCAGCAGCTTGCGGCAGGAAGCTTTCTTT.

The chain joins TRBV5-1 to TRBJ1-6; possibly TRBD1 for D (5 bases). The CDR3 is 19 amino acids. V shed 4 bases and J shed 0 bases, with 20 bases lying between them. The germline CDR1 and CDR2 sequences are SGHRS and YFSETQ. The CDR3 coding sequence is TGCGCCAGCAGCCGAAAACAGGTCCCCTCGGGCTCCTATAATTCACCCCTCCACTTT. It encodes CASSRKQVPSGSYNSPLHF.

This CDR3 reads CASSPQGQPNQPQHF. In DNA form, the CDR3 reads TGCGCCAGCAGCCCCCAGGGGCAACCCAATCAGCCCCAGCATTTT. This sequence joins TRBV5-1 and TRBJ1-5, with TRBD1 as a possible D gene (6 bases). Trimming removed 4 bases from V and 3 bases from J, with 14 bases in between. The CDR3 covers 15 residues. Per the germline V gene, CDR1 is SGHRS and CDR2 is YFSETQ.